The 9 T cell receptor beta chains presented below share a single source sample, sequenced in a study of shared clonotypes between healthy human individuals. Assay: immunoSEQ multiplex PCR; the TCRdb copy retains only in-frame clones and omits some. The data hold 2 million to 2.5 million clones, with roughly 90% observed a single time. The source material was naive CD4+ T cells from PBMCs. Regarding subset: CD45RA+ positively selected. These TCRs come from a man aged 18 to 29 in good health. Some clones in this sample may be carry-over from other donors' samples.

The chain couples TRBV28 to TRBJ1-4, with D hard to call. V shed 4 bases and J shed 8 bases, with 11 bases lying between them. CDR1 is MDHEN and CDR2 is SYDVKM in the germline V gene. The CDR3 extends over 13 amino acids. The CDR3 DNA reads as TGTGCCAGCAGTTCCCGGATCTCGGAAAAACTGTTTTTT. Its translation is CASSSRISEKLFF.

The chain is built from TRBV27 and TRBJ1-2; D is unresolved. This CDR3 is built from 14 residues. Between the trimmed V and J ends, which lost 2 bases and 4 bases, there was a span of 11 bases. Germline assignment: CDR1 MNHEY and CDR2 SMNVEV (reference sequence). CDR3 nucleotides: TGTGCCAGCAGTTTAAAAGGACCTATCTATGGCTACACCTTC. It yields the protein CASSLKGPIYGYTF.

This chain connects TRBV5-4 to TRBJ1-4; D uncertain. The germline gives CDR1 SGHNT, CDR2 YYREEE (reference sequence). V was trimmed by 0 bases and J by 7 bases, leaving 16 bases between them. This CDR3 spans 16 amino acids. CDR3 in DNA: TGTGCCAGCAGCTTGGGTGGGAGCCCACCCACTGAAAAACTGTTTTTT. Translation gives CASSLGGSPPTEKLFF.

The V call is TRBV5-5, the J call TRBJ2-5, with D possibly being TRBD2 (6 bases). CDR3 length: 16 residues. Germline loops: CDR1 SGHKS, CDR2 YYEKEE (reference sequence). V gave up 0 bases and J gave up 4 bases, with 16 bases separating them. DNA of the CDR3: TGTGCCAGCAGCTTGGCCGTGGGGGGAGCAGTAGAGACCCAGTACTTC. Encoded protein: CASSLAVGGAVETQYF.

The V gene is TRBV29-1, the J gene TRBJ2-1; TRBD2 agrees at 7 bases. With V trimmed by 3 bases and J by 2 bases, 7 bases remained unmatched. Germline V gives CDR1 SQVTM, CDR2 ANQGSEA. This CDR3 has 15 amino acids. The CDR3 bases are TGCAGCGTTGAGGCTAGCGGACATACCTACAATGAGCAGTTCTTC. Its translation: CSVEASGHTYNEQFF.

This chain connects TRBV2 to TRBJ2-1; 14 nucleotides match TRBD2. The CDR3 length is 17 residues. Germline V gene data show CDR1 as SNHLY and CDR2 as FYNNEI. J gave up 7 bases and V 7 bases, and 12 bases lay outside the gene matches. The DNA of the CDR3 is TGTGCCAGCACCCACCTCTCGGGACTAGCGGGAGTAAATGAGCAGTTCTTC. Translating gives CASTHLSGLAGVNEQFF.

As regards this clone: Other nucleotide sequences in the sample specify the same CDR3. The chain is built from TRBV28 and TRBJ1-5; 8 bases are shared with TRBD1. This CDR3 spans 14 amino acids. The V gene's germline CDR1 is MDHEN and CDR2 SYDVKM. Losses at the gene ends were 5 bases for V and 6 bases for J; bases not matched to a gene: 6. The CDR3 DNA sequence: TGTGCCAGCAGTGGGCAGGGGGCGGTTCAGCCCCAGCATTTT. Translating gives CASSGQGAVQPQHF.

The CDR3 DNA is TGTGCCAGCAGCCAAGATCCCTTTGCGGGAGTTGAGACCCAGTACTTC. Amino acid sequence: CASSQDPFAGVETQYF. The V and J genes are TRBV4-2 and TRBJ2-5; 7 positions agree with TRBD2. The V segment lost 0 bases and the J segment 5 bases; nucleotides outside the gene matches: 9. Germline-derived CDR1 and CDR2 are LGHNA and YNFKEQ. The CDR3 extends over 16 amino acids.

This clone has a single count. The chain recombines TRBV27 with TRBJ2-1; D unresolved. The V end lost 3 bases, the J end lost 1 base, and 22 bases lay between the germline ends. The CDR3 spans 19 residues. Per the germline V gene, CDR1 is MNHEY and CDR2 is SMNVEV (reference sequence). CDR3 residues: CASSFRPPTIANSYNEQFF. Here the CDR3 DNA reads TGTGCCAGCAGTTTCCGGCCACCGACAATCGCAAATTCCTACAATGAGCAGTTCTTC.